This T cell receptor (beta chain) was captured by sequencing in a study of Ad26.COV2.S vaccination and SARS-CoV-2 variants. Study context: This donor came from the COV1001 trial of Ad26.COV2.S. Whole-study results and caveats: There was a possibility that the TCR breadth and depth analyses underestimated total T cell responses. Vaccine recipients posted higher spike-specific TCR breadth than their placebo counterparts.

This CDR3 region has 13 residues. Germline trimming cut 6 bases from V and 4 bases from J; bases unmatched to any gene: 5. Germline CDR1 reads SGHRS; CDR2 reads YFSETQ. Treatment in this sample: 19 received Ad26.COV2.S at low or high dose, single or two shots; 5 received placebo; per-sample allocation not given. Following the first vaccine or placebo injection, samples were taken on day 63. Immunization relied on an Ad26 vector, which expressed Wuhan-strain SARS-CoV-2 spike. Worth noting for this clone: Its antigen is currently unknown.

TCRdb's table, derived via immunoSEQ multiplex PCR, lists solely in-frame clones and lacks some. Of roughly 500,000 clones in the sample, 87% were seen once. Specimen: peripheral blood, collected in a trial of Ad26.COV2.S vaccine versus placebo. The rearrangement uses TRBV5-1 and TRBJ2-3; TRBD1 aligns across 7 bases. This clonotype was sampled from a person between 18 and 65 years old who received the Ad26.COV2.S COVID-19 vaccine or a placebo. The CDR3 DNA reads TGCGCCAGCAATGACAGGGTTTCAGATACGCAGTATTTT. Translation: CASNDRVSDTQYF.